The rows below give T cell receptor beta chains drawn from one sample of a study of OX40 agonist ivuxolimab in advanced cancers. The data were produced by immunoSEQ multiplex PCR, yet TCRdb's version contains in-frame clones alone and is incomplete. The table lists around 83,000 clones, around 90% of them singletons. Sequencing was performed on CD4+ or CD8+ T cells sorted from blood, taken in a trial of the OX40 agonist ivuxolimab. The origin of the receptors is an adult with an advanced solid tumor such as melanoma, head and neck, liver or kidney cancer. Each CDR3 is given with its conserved first and last residue. A D gene is named only where the DNA matches it firmly. Rows give clone size only sometimes, using once, few, many, or a class for an expanded clone.

CDR3 length	D gene	clone size	V gene	J gene	CDR3 DNA	CDR3 protein
13	TRBD1	-	TRBV10-3	TRBJ1-1	TGTGCCATCAGGAGCCCGGGACAGGGACCAGCTTTCTTT	CAIRSPGQGPAFF
15	TRBD1	-	TRBV5-1	TRBJ1-1	TGCGCCAGCAGCGGGGTGGGGACAGGGGGCACTGAAGCTTTCTTT	CASSGVGTGGTEAFF
16	TRBD1	-	TRBV7-9	TRBJ1-1	TGTGCCAGCAGCGTGGGGACAGGGACCCTGAACACTGAAGCTTTCTTT	CASSVGTGTLNTEAFF
15	-	-	TRBV5-1	TRBJ2-2	TGCGCCAGCAGCTTGGACAGCCCGAACACCGGGGAGCTGTTTTTT	CASSLDSPNTGELFF
15	-	-	TRBV5-6	TRBJ2-4	TGTGCCAGCAGCTCCATGGAGGCGGCCAAAAACATTCAGTACTTC	CASSSMEAAKNIQYF
13	TRBD1	-	TRBV7-2	TRBJ2-7	TGTGCCAGCAGCCGACAGGGAGTAGGCGAGCAGTACTTC	CASSRQGVGEQYF
16	TRBD1	once	TRBV7-2	TRBJ2-7	TGTGCCAGCACCCCAGGGGGCAGGGGCCTTCGGGGGGAGCAGTACTTC	CASTPGGRGLRGEQYF
15	-	-	TRBV5-1	TRBJ2-2	TGCGCCAGCAGCTTGGCAGGGTATGGCACCGGGGAGCTGTTTTTT	CASSLAGYGTGELFF
13	-	-	TRBV6-5	TRBJ1-5	TGTGCCAGCCGATCGCCGGGGAATCAGCCCCAGCATTTT	CASRSPGNQPQHF
16	TRBD2	-	TRBV28	TRBJ2-3	TGTGCCAGCAGCCAACTAGCGGTCACTAGCACAGATACGCAGTATTTT	CASSQLAVTSTDTQYF
14	-	-	TRBV7-9	TRBJ2-7	TGTGCCAGCAGCTTTGACGGCCTCTCCTACGAGCAGTACTTC	CASSFDGLSYEQYF
15	-	once	TRBV6-6	TRBJ2-7	TGTGCCAGCAGTTACTCTGGCCAAGCCCCCTACGAGCAGTACTTC	CASSYSGQAPYEQYF
15	TRBD1	-	TRBV9	TRBJ2-2	TGTGCCAGCAGCCTCAGGGGGCAGGGAAGCGGGGAGCTGTTTTTT	CASSLRGQGSGELFF
13	-	-	TRBV4-3	TRBJ2-1	TGCGCCAGCAGTCTGGCAGCCTACAATGAGCAGTTCTTC	CASSLAAYNEQFF
14	TRBD1	-	TRBV7-2	TRBJ2-7	TGTGCCAGCAGCTGGGGACAGGGAGTAGGCGAGCAGTACTTC	CASSWGQGVGEQYF
13	-	-	TRBV30	TRBJ2-2	TGTGCCTGGAGTGTACTAAGCCCCGGGGAGCTGTTTTTT	CAWSVLSPGELFF
14	TRBD2	-	TRBV7-3	TRBJ2-7	TGTGCCAGCAGCTCGGGACTAGCGGGAGGGGAGCAGTACTTC	CASSSGLAGGEQYF
12	-	-	TRBV18	TRBJ2-7	TGTGCCAGCTCACCACGGAGCTACGAGCAGTACTTC	CASSPRSYEQYF
12	-	-	TRBV30	TRBJ2-1	TGTGCCTGGAGTAGAGGGGTGAATGAGCAGTTCTTC	CAWSRGVNEQFF
15	-	-	TRBV19	TRBJ2-2	TGTGCCAGTAGGACGGACAGTCCGAACACCGGGGAGCTGTTTTTT	CASRTDSPNTGELFF
14	-	-	TRBV10-3	TRBJ2-7	TGTGCCATCAGTACTCCCGCGGGGTCAAACGAGCAGTACTTC	CAISTPAGSNEQYF
14	-	-	TRBV6-5	TRBJ2-2	TGTGCCAGCACCAAGGACCCCTCGGCCCGGGAGCTGTTTTTT	CASTKDPSARELFF
13	-	-	TRBV19	TRBJ2-5	TGTGCCAGTAGTATTAACGGGAAAGAGACCCAGTACTTC	CASSINGKETQYF
13	-	-	TRBV7-9	TRBJ2-3	TGTGCCAGCAGCGTTTTTTTTGGCGATACGCAGTATTTT	CASSVFFGDTQYF
15	TRBD2	-	TRBV5-1	TRBJ2-1	TGCGCCAGCAGCTTACCGACTAGCGCCCACAATGAGCAGTTCTTC	CASSLPTSAHNEQFF
19	TRBD2	once	TRBV27	TRBJ2-1	TGTGCCAGCAGTTTATGGGTTAGGGGCGGCGGGAGCTCCTACAATGAGCAGTTCTTC	CASSLWVRGGGSSYNEQFF
13	-	-	TRBV28	TRBJ2-1	TGTGCCAGCAGTTTACCTGAGAACAATGAGCAGTTCTTC	CASSLPENNEQFF
16	TRBD2	-	TRBV4-1	TRBJ2-2	TGCGCCAGCACCCCTCGGGTGTGGGAGGGCACCGGGGAGCTGTTTTTT	CASTPRVWEGTGELFF
13	TRBD1	-	TRBV14	TRBJ2-5	TGTGCCAGCAGTGGGACAGCTAGAGAGACCCAGTACTTC	CASSGTARETQYF
12	-	-	TRBV30	TRBJ2-7	TGTGCCTGGAGGGACACCTCCTACGAGCAGTACTTC	CAWRDTSYEQYF
14	-	-	TRBV29-1	TRBJ1-5	TGCAGCGTGAGCCAGGGGACGAGCAATCAGCCCCAGCATTTT	CSVSQGTSNQPQHF
15	-	-	TRBV15	TRBJ2-1	TGTGCCACCAGCAGAGGGACTATGAAAAACAATGAGCAGTTCTTC	CATSRGTMKNNEQFF
13	-	-	TRBV5-6	TRBJ1-1	TGTGCCAGCAGCTTGGACGGGCGAGGGGAGGCTTTCTTT	CASSLDGRGEAFF
14	-	-	TRBV2	TRBJ1-1	TGTGCCAGCAGTGCTTACAGCATGAACACTGAAGCTTTCTTT	CASSAYSMNTEAFF
13	-	-	TRBV28	TRBJ2-7	TGTGCCACCATACGGGGGAATCCTTACGAGCAGTACTTC	CATIRGNPYEQYF
13	-	once	TRBV7-9	TRBJ2-2	TGTGCCAGCAGGCAGGGGCCCACCGGGGAGCTGTTTTTT	CASRQGPTGELFF
15	TRBD1	-	TRBV11-1	TRBJ2-5	TGTGCCAGCAGCTTAGAGACAGGGAAGGTGCAGACCCAGTACTTC	CASSLETGKVQTQYF
16	TRBD2	once	TRBV7-9	TRBJ2-3	TGTGCCAGCAGAAGACTAGCGGGAATAAGCACAGATACGCAGTATTTT	CASRRLAGISTDTQYF
18	TRBD2	-	TRBV7-6	TRBJ2-5	TGTGCCAGCAGCCCTCTGACTAGCGGGAGTGCCGCCCGGGAGACCCAGTACTTC	CASSPLTSGSAARETQYF
15	TRBD2	once	TRBV2	TRBJ2-5	TGTGCCAGCCTTCGGGGGCGGGAGGGCCTGGAGACCCAGTACTTC	CASLRGREGLETQYF
13	-	-	TRBV6-6	TRBJ1-3	TGTGCCAGCACCGACCCCTCTGGAAACACCATATATTTT	CASTDPSGNTIYF
16	TRBD2	-	TRBV9	TRBJ2-1	TGTGCCAGCAGCGTAGGGACTAGCGGCTCCTACAATGAGCAGTTCTTC	CASSVGTSGSYNEQFF
18	TRBD2	-	TRBV7-6	TRBJ2-3	TGTGCCAGCAGCTTATACGGGACTAGCGGGAAGGGCGCAGATACGCAGTATTTT	CASSLYGTSGKGADTQYF
14	TRBD1	-	TRBV18	TRBJ2-7	TGTGCCAGCCAGGAGGACAGGGTACCGTACGAGCAGTACTTC	CASQEDRVPYEQYF
16	TRBD1	-	TRBV27	TRBJ1-5	TGTGCCAGCAGTTTCTCCGGGACAGGGAGCAATCAGCCCCAGCATTTT	CASSFSGTGSNQPQHF
15	-	-	TRBV4-2	TRBJ2-3	TGTGCCAGCAGCCCTGAGACTACCGGGTCAGATACGCAGTATTTT	CASSPETTGSDTQYF
15	-	-	TRBV14	TRBJ1-3	TGTGCCAGCAGCCAATGGCAGGGCGGGGGAAACACCATATATTTT	CASSQWQGGGNTIYF
15	TRBD2	-	TRBV5-4	TRBJ2-7	TGTGCCAGCAGCTTGGGACTAGCGGGACTCTACGAGCAGTACTTC	CASSLGLAGLYEQYF
13	-	-	TRBV4-3	TRBJ2-1	TGCGCCAGCAGCTTAGCTCGTGAGGATGAGCAGTTCTTC	CASSLAREDEQFF
15	-	-	TRBV5-1	TRBJ1-1	TGCGCCAGCAGCTCCGGGGGGATCGGAACAACTGAAGCTTTCTTT	CASSSGGIGTTEAFF
14	TRBD1	-	TRBV28	TRBJ1-2	TGTGCCAGCAGTTCCTCGGACAGGGCGGGTGGCTACACCTTC	CASSSSDRAGGYTF
16	-	-	TRBV18	TRBJ1-3	TGTGCCAGCTCACCCTCCGTACTAGTCGCTGGAAACACCATATATTTT	CASSPSVLVAGNTIYF
14	-	-	TRBV28	TRBJ1-5	TGTGCCACCACAAGGGAGGTCAGCAATCAGCCCCAGCATTTT	CATTREVSNQPQHF
16	TRBD2	-	TRBV5-4	TRBJ2-7	TGTGCCAGCAGCCGGATGACTAGCGGGAGCTCCTACGAGCAGTACTTC	CASSRMTSGSSYEQYF
12	-	-	TRBV28	TRBJ2-6	TGTGCCAGCAGTCAGGATCCCAACGTCCTGACTTTC	CASSQDPNVLTF